This note documents a single TCR beta chain sequence. The data belong to a study of blood T cell repertoires in COVID-19. In the original workflow: Nucleated cell number was recorded as an estimate derived from reference gene primer amplification. Produced via immunoSEQ multiplex PCR; TCRdb's table is partial and in-frame only. V and J calls plus clone size are reproduced from that table; the DNA served to infer D and trimming. The data show nearly 25,000 clones, 65% to 90% seen once. Sequenced input: peripheral blood. The TCR was taken from a man aged 70 or older with acute or convalescent COVID-19.

The CDR3, as DNA: TGTGCCATCAGTCTGGACAGGGACGGTCAGCCCCAGCATTTT. The encoded protein is CAISLDRDGQPQHF. V and J are TRBV10-3 and TRBJ1-5; 8 nucleotides line up with TRBD1. V trimming: 5 bases; J trimming: 6 bases; junction bases outside the gene matches: 6. This CDR3 has 14 residues. The germline gives CDR1 ENHRY, CDR2 SYGVKD.